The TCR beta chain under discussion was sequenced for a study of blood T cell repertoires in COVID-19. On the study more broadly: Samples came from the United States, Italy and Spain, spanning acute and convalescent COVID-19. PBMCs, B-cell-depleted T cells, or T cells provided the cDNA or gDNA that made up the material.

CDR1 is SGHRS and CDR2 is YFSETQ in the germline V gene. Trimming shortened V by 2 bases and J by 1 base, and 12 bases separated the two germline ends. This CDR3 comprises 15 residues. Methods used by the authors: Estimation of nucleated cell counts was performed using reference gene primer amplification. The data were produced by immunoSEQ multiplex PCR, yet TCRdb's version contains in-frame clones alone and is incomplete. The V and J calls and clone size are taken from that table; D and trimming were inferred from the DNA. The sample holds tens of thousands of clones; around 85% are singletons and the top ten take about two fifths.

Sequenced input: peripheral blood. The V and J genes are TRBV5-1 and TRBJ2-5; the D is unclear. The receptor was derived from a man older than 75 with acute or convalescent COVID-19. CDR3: CASSFLRDFQETQYF. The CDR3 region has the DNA TGCGCCAGCAGCTTTCTTAGAGACTTCCAAGAGACCCAGTACTTC.